Listed here is a single T cell receptor (beta chain). The V gene lost 3 bases and the J gene lost 0 bases, with 11 bases spanning the gap. In germline, CDR1 is KGHDR, CDR2 SFDVKD. The CDR3 is 16 amino acids. These data are taken from a study of blood T cell repertoires in COVID-19. Cohort assignment relied on participant-reported clinical history. Assay used: immunoSEQ multiplex PCR; TCRdb lists only in-frame clones, some missing. The table records around 250,000 clones, about 80% of them present only once. This clonotype was sampled from a man aged 30 to 45 with acute COVID-19. The sequenced sample was PBMCs or T cells enriched from blood (not recorded which). The chain links TRBV24-1 to TRBJ2-1, with D perhaps TRBD2 (5 bases). The CDR3 sequence is CATSDPAESSYNEQFF. In nucleotides, the CDR3 is TGTGCCACCAGTGATCCAGCGGAGAGCTCCTACAATGAGCAGTTCTTC.